The text below deals with one T cell receptor (beta chain). The germline V and J ends were trimmed by 3 bases and 8 bases, with 10 bases remaining between them. CDR1 is DFQATT and CDR2 is SNEGSKA in the germline V gene (reference sequence). The CDR3 loop spans 12 amino acids. A second PCR, run for about 6 to 11 cycles, used a sample-barcoded 5' primer plus a J-beta primer mix. MiXCR was run by TCRdb on the 5' RACE reads, yielding one entry per CDR3 protein. In the table there are 600,000 to 900,000 distinct CDR3 sequences, 20% to 30% of which are singletons. The data are from a study of blood T cells in healthy people across ages. About the research overall: About one barcoded beta molecule was captured per two T cells (by template switching).

Separately, the same data were catalogued under a study of T cells of mothers and their children. That paper states: A few healthy Caucasian mothers and their six children donated. Every mother produced more than 8 million TCR beta CDR3 reads, whereas every child provided 3 million to 3.5 million.

Sequencing was performed on blood. This TCR was sampled from a boy younger than 18 in good health. The J gene is TRBJ1-4, the V gene TRBV20-1; weak D call: TRBD1 (5 bases). The CDR3 sequence: CSASRVREKLFF. Here the CDR3 DNA reads TGCAGTGCTAGCAGGGTTCGGGAAAAACTGTTTTTT.